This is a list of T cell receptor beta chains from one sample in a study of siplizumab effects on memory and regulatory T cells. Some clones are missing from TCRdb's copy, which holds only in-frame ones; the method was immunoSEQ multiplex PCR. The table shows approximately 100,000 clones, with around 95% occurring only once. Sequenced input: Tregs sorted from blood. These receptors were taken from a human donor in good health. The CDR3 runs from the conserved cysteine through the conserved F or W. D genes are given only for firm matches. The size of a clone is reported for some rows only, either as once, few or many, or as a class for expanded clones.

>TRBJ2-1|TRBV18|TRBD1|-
CASSRRTGGDSYNEQFF
TGTGCCAGCTCACGACGGACAGGGGGCGACTCCTACAATGAGCAGTTCTTC
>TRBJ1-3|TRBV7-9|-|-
CASSFVLSSTIYF
TGTGCCAGCAGCTTTGTTCTGAGCTCTACCATATATTTT
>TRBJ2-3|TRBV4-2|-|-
CASSRGGARADTQYF
TGTGCCAGCAGCCGGGGGGGGGCGAGGGCAGATACGCAGTATTTT
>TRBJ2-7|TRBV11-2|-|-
CASSSYPKGRTTYEQYF
TGTGCCAGCAGCTCCTATCCCAAGGGCAGAACCACCTACGAGCAGTACTTC
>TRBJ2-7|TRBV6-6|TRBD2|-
CASSYRGDDYEQYF
TGTGCCAGCAGTTACCGGGGGGACGACTACGAGCAGTACTTC
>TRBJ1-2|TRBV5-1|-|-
CASRDGPEGYTF
TGCGCCAGCAGGGACGGCCCTGAGGGCTACACCTTC
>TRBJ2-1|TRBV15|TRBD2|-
CATSSYGTSGSHEQFF
TGTGCCACCAGCAGCTACGGGACTAGCGGGAGCCATGAGCAGTTCTTC
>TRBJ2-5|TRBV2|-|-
CASSVTSWETQYF
TGTGCCAGCAGTGTCACTTCTTGGGAGACCCAGTACTTC
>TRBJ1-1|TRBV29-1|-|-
CSVADSLGQLNTEAFF
TGCAGCGTTGCCGACTCACTCGGACAGTTGAACACTGAAGCTTTCTTT
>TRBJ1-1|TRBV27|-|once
CATREHLTRNTEAFF
TGTGCCACCAGGGAACACCTAACCCGGAACACTGAAGCTTTCTTT
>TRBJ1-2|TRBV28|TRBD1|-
CASIPGGRGHGYTF
TGTGCCAGCATCCCAGGGGGAAGGGGGCATGGCTACACCTTC
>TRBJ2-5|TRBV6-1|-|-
CASSEGERVTQYF
TGTGCCAGCAGTGAAGGGGAACGGGTCACCCAGTACTTC
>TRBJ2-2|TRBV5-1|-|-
CASSLAEARNGELFF
TGCGCCAGCAGCTTGGCCGAAGCGCGCAACGGGGAGCTGTTTTTT
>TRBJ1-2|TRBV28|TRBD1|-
CASRIAGTGGSWSGYTF
TGTGCCAGCAGGATCGCCGGGACAGGGGGCAGCTGGTCTGGCTACACCTTC
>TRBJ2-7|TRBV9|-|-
CASSVAIAGVYEQYF
TGTGCCAGCAGCGTAGCCATAGCAGGGGTCTACGAGCAGTACTTC
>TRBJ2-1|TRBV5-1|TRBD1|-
CASSLDRALGQLYEQFF
TGCGCCAGCAGCTTGGATAGGGCCCTGGGACAGCTGTATGAGCAGTTCTTC
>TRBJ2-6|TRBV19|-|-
CASSIDQSSGANVLTF
TGTGCCAGTAGTATAGATCAGAGCTCTGGGGCCAACGTCCTGACTTTC
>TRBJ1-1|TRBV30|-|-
CAWSVGGEAFF
TGTGCCTGGAGTGTAGGCGGTGAAGCTTTCTTT
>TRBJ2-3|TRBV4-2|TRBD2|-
CASSQDWVAGLSTDTQYF
TGTGCCAGCAGCCAAGATTGGGTAGCGGGATTAAGCACAGATACGCAGTATTTT
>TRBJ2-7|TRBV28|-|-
CASSAVGNLAYEQYF
TGTGCCAGCAGTGCCGTGGGGAATTTGGCCTACGAGCAGTACTTC
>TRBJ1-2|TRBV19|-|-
CASSIGGHYGYTF
TGTGCCAGTAGTATCGGGGGACACTATGGCTACACCTTC
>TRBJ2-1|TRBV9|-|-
CASSVGVHHEQFF
TGTGCCAGCAGCGTAGGGGTGCATCACGAGCAGTTCTTC
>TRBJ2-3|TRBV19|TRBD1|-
CASRDKPGQGTDTQYF
TGTGCCAGTAGGGACAAACCGGGACAGGGTACAGATACGCAGTATTTT
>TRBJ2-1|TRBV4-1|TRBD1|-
CASSQRVGQGLAEQFF
TGCGCCAGCAGCCAAAGAGTGGGACAGGGTCTAGCTGAGCAGTTCTTC
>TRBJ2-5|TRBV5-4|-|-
CASSLAAGQETQYF
TGTGCCAGCAGCTTGGCTGCGGGACAAGAGACCCAGTACTTC
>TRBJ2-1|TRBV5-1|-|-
CASSPGLSSYNEQFF
TGCGCCAGCAGCCCGGGCCTGAGCTCCTACAATGAGCAGTTCTTC
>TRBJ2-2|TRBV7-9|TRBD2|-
CASSRGTLAGNTGELFF
TGTGCCAGCAGCCGAGGGACACTAGCGGGTAACACCGGGGAGCTGTTTTTT